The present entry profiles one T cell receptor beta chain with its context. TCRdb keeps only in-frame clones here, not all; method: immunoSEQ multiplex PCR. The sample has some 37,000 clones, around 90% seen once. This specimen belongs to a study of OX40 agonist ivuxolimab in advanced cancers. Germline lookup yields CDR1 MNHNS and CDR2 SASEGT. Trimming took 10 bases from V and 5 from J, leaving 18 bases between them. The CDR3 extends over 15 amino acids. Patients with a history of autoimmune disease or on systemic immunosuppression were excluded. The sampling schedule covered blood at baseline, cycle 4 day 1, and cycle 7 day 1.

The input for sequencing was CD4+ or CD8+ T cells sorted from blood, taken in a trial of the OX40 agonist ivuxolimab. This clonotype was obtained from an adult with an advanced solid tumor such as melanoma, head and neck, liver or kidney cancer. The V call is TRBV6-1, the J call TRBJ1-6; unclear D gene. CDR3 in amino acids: CAIIKAAGHNSPLHF. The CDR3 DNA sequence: TGTGCCATAATAAAAGCGGCAGGTCATAATTCACCCCTCCACTTT.